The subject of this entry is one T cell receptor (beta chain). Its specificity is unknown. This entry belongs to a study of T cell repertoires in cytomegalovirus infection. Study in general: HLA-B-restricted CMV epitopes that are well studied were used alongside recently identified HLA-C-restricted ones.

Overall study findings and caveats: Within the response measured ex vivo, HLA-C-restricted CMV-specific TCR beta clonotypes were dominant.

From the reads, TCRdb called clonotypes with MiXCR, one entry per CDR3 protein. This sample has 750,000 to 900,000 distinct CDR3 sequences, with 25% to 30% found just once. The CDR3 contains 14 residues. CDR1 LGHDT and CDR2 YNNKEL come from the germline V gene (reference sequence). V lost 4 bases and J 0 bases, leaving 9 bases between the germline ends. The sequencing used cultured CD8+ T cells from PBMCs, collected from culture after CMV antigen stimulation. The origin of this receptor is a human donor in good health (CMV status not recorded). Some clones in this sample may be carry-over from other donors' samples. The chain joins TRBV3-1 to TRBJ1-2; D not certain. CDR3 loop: CASSPRPSNYGYTF. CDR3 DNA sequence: TGTGCCAGCAGCCCTCGGCCCTCTAACTATGGCTACACCTTC. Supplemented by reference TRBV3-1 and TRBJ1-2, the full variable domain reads DTAVSQTPKYLVTQMGNDKSIKCEQNLGHDTMYWYKQDSKKFLKIMFSYNNKELIINETVPNRFSPKSPDKAHLNLHINSLELGDSAVYFCASSPRPSNYGYTFGSGTRLTVV.